The source of this TCR beta chain is a study of T cell responses to AZD1222 COVID-19 vaccine. The study, taken as a whole, reports: Clonal diversity was possibly underestimated; the donors were predominantly white British and more often female.

Sequencing was performed with immunoSEQ multiplex PCR; in TCRdb, only in-frame clones are kept and a portion is missing. Found here are 73,000 or so clones, roughly 80% of them singletons; the top ten hold 40% to 55%. This clone was recorded once. The target antigen is unknown. V lost 6 bases to trimming and J lost 1 base, with 12 bases between them. Germline V gene data show CDR1 as MNHEY and CDR2 as SVGAGI. The CDR3 totals 14 residues. J is TRBJ1-1 and V is TRBV6-5; D is possibly TRBD1 (5 bases). The clonotype was recovered from an adult who received the AZD1222 COVID-19 vaccine. Sequenced material: peripheral blood, taken 28 days after the second AZD1222 dose. In nucleotides, the CDR3 is TGTGCCAGCAGCAAATTTGGGGCGAACACTGAAGCTTTCTTT. Translated: CASSKFGANTEAFF.